This paragraph reports one TCR beta chain. Unique molecular identifiers were used in preparing the TCRbeta library. TCRdb processed the PCR reads anew with MiXCR; each CDR3 protein has one entry. The sample shows roughly 400,000 distinct CDR3 sequences, roughly 21% of them seen only once. The sample comes from a study of T-cell reconstitution after alpha-beta-depleted transplantation in children. This CDR3 is 16 amino acids long. Germline V gene lookup returns CDR1 DFQATT and CDR2 SNEGSKA (reference sequence). The V and J ends lost 5 bases and 2 bases, in that order; junction bases with no gene match: 13.

V gene TRBV20-1 combines with J gene TRBJ2-7; 9 bases match TRBD2. The sequence derives from a human donor who donated a stem cell graft to a child with acute myeloid leukemia. The sample consisted of PBMCs from the stem cell graft donor, taken from the stem cell graft. The CDR3 loop is CSAGGTCGRATYEQYF. In DNA, the CDR3 is TGCAGTGCTGGTGGGACTTGCGGGAGGGCCACCTACGAGCAGTACTTC.